The 3 T cell receptor beta chains below come from one sample, sequenced in a study of shared clonotypes between healthy human individuals. The protocol was immunoSEQ multiplex PCR, while the TCRdb copy is restricted to in-frame clones and leaves out a portion. The sample has about 2,100,000 clones, roughly 91% seen once; the top ten hold roughly 1.7%. CD45RO-negative cells were positively selected for CCR7, leaving out terminally differentiated effector memory CD45RA+ cells. The source material was naive CD8+ T cells from PBMCs. The receptors originated from a man aged 18 to 30 in good health. Some clones in this sample may be carry-over from other donors' samples.

CDR3 sequence (DNA): TGTGCCAGCAGCCCACACCTAGCGGGAGCCGCCTACAATGAGCAGTTCTTC. Protein: CASSPHLAGAAYNEQFF. The chain employs TRBV11-2 and TRBJ2-1; 10 nucleotides line up with TRBD2. V lost 5 bases to trimming and J lost 2 bases; unmatched junction nucleotides: 9. From germline, CDR1 is SGHAT and CDR2 FQNNGV. This CDR3 has 17 amino acids.

CDR3 region: CASSKMRGASYEQYF. The CDR3 DNA is TGTGCCAGCAGCAAGATGCGGGGGGCCTCCTACGAGCAGTACTTC. The chain is built from TRBV6-6 and TRBJ2-7; TRBD2 matches 8 bases. Germline V lookup: CDR1 MNHNY, CDR2 SVGAGI (reference sequence). CDR3 size: 15 residues. J lost 0 bases, V lost 6 bases, and 7 bases had no gene match.

The sample holds a few counts of this clone. This chain joins TRBV10-3 and TRBJ1-2; 7 bases are a match to TRBD1. CDR3 length: 14 residues. The germline V gene encodes CDR1 ENHRY and CDR2 SYGVKD. Losses at the gene ends were 4 bases for V and 4 bases for J; bases not matched to a gene: 6. The CDR3 sequence is CAISGQGNGYGYTF. Here the CDR3 DNA reads TGTGCCATCAGTGGACAGGGAAATGGCTATGGCTACACCTTC.